These 8 T cell receptor beta chains were sequenced from one sample in a study of long-term antiretroviral therapy in people with HIV. A v3.0 immunoSEQ assay was performed at survey level. Sequencing was performed with immunoSEQ multiplex PCR; in TCRdb, only in-frame clones are kept and a portion is missing. This sample has fewer than 20,000 clones, with nearly 80% found just once. This specimen consisted of unsorted PBMCs, obtained 0.3 years after starting antiretroviral therapy. The receptors were sampled from a woman aged 50 to 65 with HIV.

V usage is TRBV9 and J usage is TRBJ1-6; 7 nucleotides align to TRBD1. The J segment lost 3 bases and the V segment lost 3 bases, leaving 3 bases of the junction unmatched. Germline CDR1 is SGDLS and CDR2 is YYNGEE. CDR3 length equals 15 residues. The CDR3 here is CASSAGGFYNSPLHF. The DNA of the CDR3 is TGTGCCAGCAGCGCAGGGGGATTCTATAATTCACCCCTCCACTTT.

The chain uses TRBV11-2 and TRBJ2-5, with a tentative D call TRBD2 (6 bases). The CDR3 is 14 residues long. Between the trimmed V and J ends, which lost 1 base and 2 bases, there was a span of 8 bases. Germline loops: CDR1 SGHAT, CDR2 FQNNGV. CDR3 bases: TGTGCCAGCAGCTTAGTGGGGGGACAAGAGACCCAGTACTTC. Protein sequence: CASSLVGGQETQYF.

This clone was seen only a few times. The chain combines TRBV2 with TRBJ1-6; TRBD1 is a possible D gene (5 bases). The ends were cut back, 10 bases at V and 4 bases at J, with 11 bases in the middle. CDR1 and CDR2 (germline): SNHLY, FYNNEI. The CDR3 is 13 residues long. The CDR3 DNA reads TGTGCCAACAAAGGGGAATATAATTCACCCCTCCACTTT. Encoded protein: CANKGEYNSPLHF.

The chain links TRBV11-1 to TRBJ1-3; no clear D gene. Germline CDR1 SGHAT, CDR2 FQDESV (reference sequence). The CDR3 runs to 14 residues. Trimming left V 5 bases short and J 0 bases short, with 8 bases between. CDR3 bases: TGTGCCAGCAGCAACCGGGACTCTGGAAACACCATATATTTT. Encoded protein: CASSNRDSGNTIYF.

V usage is TRBV28 and J usage is TRBJ1-4; tentative D call: TRBD1 (6 bases). The CDR3 extends over 14 amino acids. Per germline, CDR1 MDHEN and CDR2 SYDVKM. Trimming removed 5 bases at V and 6 bases at J, with 13 bases between. CDR3 sequence (DNA): TGTGCCAGCAGTCCGGGGGCTTGGGATGAAAAACTGTTTTTT. Translated, it gives CASSPGAWDEKLFF.

The chain is built from TRBV6-5 and TRBJ1-2, with D hard to call. The CDR3 runs to 13 residues. The V and J ends lost 0 bases and 5 bases respectively, with 7 bases between them. Per the germline V gene, CDR1 is MNHEY and CDR2 is SVGAGI. This CDR3 reads CASSYSRFYGYTF. DNA for the CDR3: TGTGCCAGCAGTTACTCGCGGTTTTATGGCTACACCTTC.

The rearrangement links TRBV2 to TRBJ1-1; D perhaps matches TRBD1 (6 bases). The CDR3 sequence is 14 residues long. Germline CDR1 reads SNHLY; CDR2 reads FYNNEI. Trimming shortened V by 7 bases and J by 11 bases, and 23 bases separated the two germline ends. CDR3 coding DNA: TGTGCCAGCACCGTCAGTCCGGGGGCAGTGAGGGCTTTCTTT. Amino acids: CASTVSPGAVRAFF. The variable domain in full, with the rest retrieved from reference TRBV2 and TRBJ1-1, is EPEVTQTPSHQVTQMGQEVILRCVPISNHLYFYWYRQILGQKVEFLVSFYNNEISEKSEIFDDQFSVERPDGSNFTLKIRSTKLEDSAMYFCASTVSPGAVRAFFGQGTRLTVV.

The chain uses TRBV27 and TRBJ1-6, with 9 bases lining up with TRBD1. CDR1 is MNHEY and CDR2 is SMNVEV in the germline V gene (reference sequence). This CDR3 has 15 residues. V dropped 6 bases and J dropped 7; count of bases not matched to a gene: 7. For the CDR3, the DNA is TGTGCCAGCAGACCCGGACAGGGGCTGAATTCACCCCTCCACTTT. This encodes CASRPGQGLNSPLHF.